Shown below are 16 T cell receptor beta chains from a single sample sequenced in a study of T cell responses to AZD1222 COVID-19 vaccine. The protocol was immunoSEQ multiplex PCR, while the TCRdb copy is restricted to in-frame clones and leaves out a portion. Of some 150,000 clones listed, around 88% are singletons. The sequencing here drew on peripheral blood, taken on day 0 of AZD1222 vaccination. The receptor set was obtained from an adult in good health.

For the CDR3, the DNA is TGTGCCAGCAGCTTGTTTGGCCCAACCTACGAGCAGTACTTC. Translation: CASSLFGPTYEQYF. The chain has TRBV7-2 and TRBJ2-7; D unresolved. The germline V and J ends were trimmed by 3 bases and 2 bases, with 11 bases remaining between them. Germline-derived CDR1 and CDR2 are SGHTA and FQGNSA. This CDR3 is built from 14 residues.

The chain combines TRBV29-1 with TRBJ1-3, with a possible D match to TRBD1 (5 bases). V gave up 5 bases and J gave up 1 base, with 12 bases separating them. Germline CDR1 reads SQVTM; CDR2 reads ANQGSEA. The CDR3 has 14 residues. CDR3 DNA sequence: TGCAGCGTTCAGCCGGGGGTTTCTGGAAACACCATATATTTT. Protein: CSVQPGVSGNTIYF.

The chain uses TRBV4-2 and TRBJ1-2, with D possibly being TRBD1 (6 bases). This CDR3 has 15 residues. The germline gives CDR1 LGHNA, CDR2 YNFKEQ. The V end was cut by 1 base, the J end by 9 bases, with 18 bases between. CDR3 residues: CASSQGGTGTRRYTF. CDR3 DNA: TGTGCCAGCAGCCAAGGAGGAACAGGGACACGTCGCTACACCTTC.

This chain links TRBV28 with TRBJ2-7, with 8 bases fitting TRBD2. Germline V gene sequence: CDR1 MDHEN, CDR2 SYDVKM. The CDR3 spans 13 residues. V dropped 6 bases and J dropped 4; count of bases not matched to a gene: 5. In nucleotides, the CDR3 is TGTGCCAGCAGCCGGGGGGGGCAATACGAGCAGTACTTC. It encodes CASSRGGQYEQYF.

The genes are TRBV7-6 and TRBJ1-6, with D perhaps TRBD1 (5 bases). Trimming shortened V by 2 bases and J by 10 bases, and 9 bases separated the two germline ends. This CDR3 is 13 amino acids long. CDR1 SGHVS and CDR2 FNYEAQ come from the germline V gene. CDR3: CASSLTRGSPLHF. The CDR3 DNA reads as TGTGCCAGCAGCTTAACTAGGGGCTCACCCCTCCACTTT.

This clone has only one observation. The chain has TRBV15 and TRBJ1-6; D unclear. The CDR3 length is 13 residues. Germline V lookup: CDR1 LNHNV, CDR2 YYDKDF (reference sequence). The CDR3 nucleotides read TGTGTCACTGTGACGGATTATAATTCACCCCTCCACTTT. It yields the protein CVTVTDYNSPLHF.

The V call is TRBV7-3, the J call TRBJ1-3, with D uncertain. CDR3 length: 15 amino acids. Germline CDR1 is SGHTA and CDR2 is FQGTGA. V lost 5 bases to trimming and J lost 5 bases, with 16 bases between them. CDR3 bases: TGTGCCAGCAGCAAAAACGGAAACAGACGAAACACCATATATTTT. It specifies CASSKNGNRRNTIYF.

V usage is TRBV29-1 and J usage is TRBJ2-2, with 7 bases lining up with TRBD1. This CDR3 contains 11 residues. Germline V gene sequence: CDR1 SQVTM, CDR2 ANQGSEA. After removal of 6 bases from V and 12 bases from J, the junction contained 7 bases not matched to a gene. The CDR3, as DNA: TGCAGCGTGACAGGGCAGGGGAAGCTGTTTTTT. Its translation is CSVTGQGKLFF.

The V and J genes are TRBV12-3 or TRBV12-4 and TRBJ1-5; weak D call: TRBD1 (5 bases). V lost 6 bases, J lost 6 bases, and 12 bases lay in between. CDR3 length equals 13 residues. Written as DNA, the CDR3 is TGTGCCAGCAGACGTCCGGGGACTCAGCCCCAGCATTTT. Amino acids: CASRRPGTQPQHF.

The CDR3 DNA reads as TGCGCCAGCAGCTTCCCGCCAGGGGGGACGAACACCGGGGAGCTGTTTTTT. Amino acids: CASSFPPGGTNTGELFF. This chain connects TRBV5-1 to TRBJ2-2, with D perhaps matching TRBD1 (7 bases). The ends were cut back, 2 bases at V and 0 bases at J, with 14 bases in the middle. The length of the CDR3 is 17 residues. Per germline, CDR1 SGHRS and CDR2 YFSETQ.

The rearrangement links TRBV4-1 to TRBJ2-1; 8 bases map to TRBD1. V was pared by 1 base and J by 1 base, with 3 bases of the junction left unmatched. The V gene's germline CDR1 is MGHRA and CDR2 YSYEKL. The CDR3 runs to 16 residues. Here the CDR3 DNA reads TGCGCCAGCAGCCAAGGACAGGGGAGATCCTACAATGAGCAGTTCTTC. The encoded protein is CASSQGQGRSYNEQFF.

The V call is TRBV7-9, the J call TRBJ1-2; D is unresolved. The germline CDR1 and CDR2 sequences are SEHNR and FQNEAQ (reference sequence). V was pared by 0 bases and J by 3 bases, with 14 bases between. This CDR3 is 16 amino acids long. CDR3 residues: CASSLAAGREDYGYTF. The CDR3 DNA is TGTGCCAGCAGCTTAGCGGCGGGGAGGGAGGACTATGGCTACACCTTC. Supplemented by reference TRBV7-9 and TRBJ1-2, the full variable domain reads DTGVSQNPRHKITKRGQNVTFRCDPISEHNRLYWYRQTLGQGPEFLTYFQNEAQLEKSRLLSDRFSAERPKGSFSTLEIQRTEQGDSAMYLCASSLAAGREDYGYTFGSGTRLTVV.

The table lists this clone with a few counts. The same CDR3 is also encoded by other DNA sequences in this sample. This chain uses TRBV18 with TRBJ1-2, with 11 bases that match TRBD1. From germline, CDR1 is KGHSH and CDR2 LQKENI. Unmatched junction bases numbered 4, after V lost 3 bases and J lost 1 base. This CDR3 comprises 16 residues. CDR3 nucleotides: TGTGCCAGCTCACCCGGACAGGGGGCTGGTAACTATGGCTACACCTTC. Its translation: CASSPGQGAGNYGYTF.

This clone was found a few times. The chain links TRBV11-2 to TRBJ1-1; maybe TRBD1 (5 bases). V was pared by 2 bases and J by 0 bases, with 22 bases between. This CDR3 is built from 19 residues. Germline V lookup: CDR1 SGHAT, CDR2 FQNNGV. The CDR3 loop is CASSLPPSGSGSVNTEAFF. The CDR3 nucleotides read TGTGCCAGCAGCTTACCCCCTTCAGGGAGTGGTAGCGTGAACACTGAAGCTTTCTTT. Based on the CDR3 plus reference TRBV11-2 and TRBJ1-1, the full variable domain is EAGVAQSPRYKIIEKRQSVAFWCNPISGHATLYWYQQILGQGPKLLIQFQNNGVVDDSQLPKDRFSAERLKGVDSTLKIQPAKLEDSAVYLCASSLPPSGSGSVNTEAFFGQGTRLTVV.

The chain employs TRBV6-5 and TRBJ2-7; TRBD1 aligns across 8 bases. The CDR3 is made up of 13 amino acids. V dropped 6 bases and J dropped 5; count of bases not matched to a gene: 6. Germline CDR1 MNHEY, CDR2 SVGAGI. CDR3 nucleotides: TGTGCCAGCAGAAGGGACAGGAAGAACGAGCAGTACTTC. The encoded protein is CASRRDRKNEQYF.

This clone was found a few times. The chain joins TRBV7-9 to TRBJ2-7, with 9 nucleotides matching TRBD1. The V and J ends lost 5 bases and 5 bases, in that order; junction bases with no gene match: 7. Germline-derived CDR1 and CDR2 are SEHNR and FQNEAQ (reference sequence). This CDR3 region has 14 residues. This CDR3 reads CASSQPDRGNEQYF. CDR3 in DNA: TGTGCCAGCAGCCAACCGGACAGGGGTAACGAGCAGTACTTC.